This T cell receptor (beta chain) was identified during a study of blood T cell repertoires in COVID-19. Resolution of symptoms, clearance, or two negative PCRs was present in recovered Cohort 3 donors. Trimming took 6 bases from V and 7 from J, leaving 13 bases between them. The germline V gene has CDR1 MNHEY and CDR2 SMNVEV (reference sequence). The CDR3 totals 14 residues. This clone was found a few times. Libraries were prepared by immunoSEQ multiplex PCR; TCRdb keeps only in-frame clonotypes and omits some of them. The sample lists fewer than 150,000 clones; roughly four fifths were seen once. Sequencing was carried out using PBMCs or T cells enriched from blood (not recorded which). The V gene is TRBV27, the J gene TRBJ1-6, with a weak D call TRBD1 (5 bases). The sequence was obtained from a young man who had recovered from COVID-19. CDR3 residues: CASRLDSKNSPLHF. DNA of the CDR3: TGTGCCAGCAGGCTTGACAGTAAAAATTCACCCCTCCACTTT.